This is a list of T cell receptor beta chains from one sample in a study of T cell repertoires in cytomegalovirus infection. Using its own MiXCR run on the reads, TCRdb lists one record per CDR3 protein. The sample shows approximately 400,000 distinct CDR3 sequences, approximately 31% of them seen only once. Sequencing was performed on PBMCs. Receptor source: a human donor in good health (CMV status not recorded). Some clones in this sample may be carry-over from other donors' samples. The CDR3 runs from the conserved cysteine through the conserved F or W. A row's size may be missing; if present it is once, few, many or a size class.

size: few; V: TRBV7-2; J: TRBJ2-1; CDR3: CASSPRASGGGSYNEQFF
size: many; V: TRBV12-3/TRBV12-4; J: TRBJ1-5; CDR3: CASSVVGQNDQPQHF
size: many; V: TRBV12-3/TRBV12-4; J: TRBJ1-5; CDR3: CASSLSGAGQPQHF
size: few; V: TRBV19; J: TRBJ1-2; CDR3: CASREGLNYGYTF
size: NA; V: TRBV28; J: TRBJ1-1; CDR3: CATGPLNGEAFF
size: NA; V: TRBV5-6; J: TRBJ1-2; CDR3: CASSSRGFNSLNYGYTF
size: few; V: TRBV2; J: TRBJ1-4; CDR3: CASRRDKEKLFF
size: NA; V: TRBV19; J: TRBJ1-5; CDR3: CASSGTGDFQPQHF
size: NA; V: TRBV2; J: TRBJ1-1; CDR3: CATRVNTEAFF
size: NA; V: TRBV3-1; J: TRBJ1-1; CDR3: CASSHQTGGLLNTEAFF
size: NA; V: TRBV6-5; J: TRBJ2-2; CDR3: CASSYPPGQGGELFF
size: NA; V: TRBV4-3; J: TRBJ2-1; CDR3: CASSQDLPSGGYDEQFF
size: NA; V: TRBV7-9; J: TRBJ1-3; CDR3: CASWGEGNTIYF
size: many; V: TRBV7-2; J: TRBJ1-1; CDR3: CASSLVFAGGGSNTEAFF
size: NA; V: TRBV19; J: TRBJ2-1; CDR3: CASSRQGWNEQFF
size: few; V: TRBV5-8; J: TRBJ1-1; CDR3: CASSFLPAGNTEAFF
size: NA; V: TRBV2; J: TRBJ1-2; CDR3: CASSVGRGVGYGYTF
size: NA; V: TRBV12-3/TRBV12-4; J: TRBJ2-7; CDR3: CASIYGTSSYEQYF
size: few; V: TRBV5-4; J: TRBJ1-1; CDR3: CASSAPGRGDTEAFF
size: many; V: TRBV7-2; J: TRBJ2-3; CDR3: CASNLQRTDTQYF
size: many; V: TRBV5-4; J: TRBJ2-3; CDR3: CASSSWTAQDTQYF
size: once; V: TRBV18; J: TRBJ1-2; CDR3: CASSPPAGQGNGYTF
size: many; V: TRBV28; J: TRBJ2-3; CDR3: CASSPLIIAGGIRTDTQYF
size: few; V: TRBV10-3; J: TRBJ1-5; CDR3: CAISERNQPQHF
size: many; V: TRBV7-8; J: TRBJ2-1; CDR3: CASSLVASGGINEQFF
size: few; V: TRBV12-3/TRBV12-4; J: TRBJ2-1; CDR3: CASSLGLAGALQFF
size: NA; V: TRBV6-6; J: TRBJ1-1; CDR3: CASSYQVIEANTEAFF
size: few; V: TRBV11-1; J: TRBJ2-7; CDR3: CASSLASSGGDEQYF
size: NA; V: TRBV2; J: TRBJ1-2; CDR3: CASSETPSRAKGSYTF
size: NA; V: TRBV12-3/TRBV12-4; J: TRBJ1-3; CDR3: CASSLRQGGNTIYF
size: NA; V: TRBV14; J: TRBJ2-5; CDR3: CASSQEGAETQYF
size: once; V: TRBV19; J: TRBJ2-7; CDR3: CASSSGAYEQYF
size: NA; V: TRBV12-3/TRBV12-4; J: TRBJ2-2; CDR3: CASSLIKPPTGELFF
size: NA; V: TRBV24-1; J: TRBJ1-2; CDR3: CATSSGQANHYGYTF
size: NA; V: TRBV2; J: TRBJ2-1; CDR3: CASSDGGAREQFF
size: NA; V: TRBV7-6; J: TRBJ1-6; CDR3: CASSSTGGASSPLHF
size: many; V: TRBV7-2; J: TRBJ2-3; CDR3: CASSFVRGGSTDTQYF
size: once; V: TRBV12-3/TRBV12-4; J: TRBJ2-3; CDR3: CASSLALTTDTQYF
size: NA; V: TRBV14; J: TRBJ1-1; CDR3: CASSQLGGKKSSGTEAFF
size: many; V: TRBV28; J: TRBJ1-1; CDR3: CASSQRGAEAFF
size: many; V: TRBV7-6; J: TRBJ2-5; CDR3: CASSFSGDSQETQYF
size: NA; V: TRBV4-1; J: TRBJ1-1; CDR3: CASSQDQTRSGSNTEAFF
size: NA; V: TRBV12-3/TRBV12-4; J: TRBJ1-4; CDR3: CASSLRQVGTNEKLFF
size: NA; V: TRBV5-1; J: TRBJ2-3; CDR3: CASSLGRAAGTDTQYF
size: many; V: TRBV7-6; J: TRBJ2-7; CDR3: CASSRGTGYEQYF
size: few; V: TRBV11-2; J: TRBJ2-5; CDR3: CVSSLRETQYF
size: NA; V: TRBV14; J: TRBJ2-7; CDR3: CASSRGQGAAEQYF
size: NA; V: TRBV20-1; J: TRBJ1-3; CDR3: CSARDQGVGNTIYF
size: NA; V: TRBV7-6; J: TRBJ2-1; CDR3: CASSLVGRGEYNEQFF
size: NA; V: TRBV7-9; J: TRBJ2-3; CDR3: CASSPLRGGTDTQYF
size: NA; V: TRBV2; J: TRBJ1-3; CDR3: CASSEAYRRNTIYF
size: few; V: TRBV6-1; J: TRBJ2-3; CDR3: CASSTTGTGMMRVSSTDTQYF
size: few; V: TRBV12-3/TRBV12-4; J: TRBJ2-7; CDR3: CASSATGARSYEQYF
size: NA; V: TRBV7-6; J: TRBJ1-2; CDR3: CASSSVGNKYGYTF
size: NA; V: TRBV6-5; J: TRBJ2-7; CDR3: CASSLAGPYDQYF